The rows below give T cell receptor beta chains drawn from one sample of a study of control samples from healthy donors and cancer patients. Measured with immunoSEQ multiplex PCR; TCRdb has only the in-frame clones, and not every one. Of fewer than 200,000 clones listed, roughly 93% are singletons. Material for sequencing was blood. These receptor sequences come from a man between 18 and 35 years old in good health. CDR3s include the opening cysteine and the closing phenylalanine or tryptophan. A D gene is named only where the DNA matches it firmly. Clone size is stated in some rows and not others, as once, few, many or a class when expanded.

V gene	clone size	D gene	J gene	CDR3 DNA	CDR3 protein
TRBV7-9	NA	NA	TRBJ2-3	TGTGCCAGCAGCTTAGATCTAACGGCTAGGTGGACGCAGTATTTT	CASSLDLTARWTQYF
TRBV5-1	NA	TRBD2	TRBJ2-7	TGCGCCAGCAGCTTGGGGCTAGCGGGGGGACCCTACGAGCAGTACTTC	CASSLGLAGGPYEQYF
TRBV6-4	NA	NA	TRBJ2-2	TGTGCCAGCAGTCCACAGGGAAACACCGGGGAGCTGTTTTTT	CASSPQGNTGELFF
TRBV28	NA	TRBD1	TRBJ1-1	TGTGCCAGCCCAGGACAGGGAAGAGGGAACACTGAAGCTTTCTTT	CASPGQGRGNTEAFF
TRBV10-2	NA	NA	TRBJ2-1	TGCGCCAGCAGCAGACAGGCCAATGAGCAGTTCTTC	CASSRQANEQFF
TRBV2	NA	NA	TRBJ2-3	TGTGCCAGTACAAGAACTAAGCCAGCGTCTTGGGGGGGCACAGATACGCAGTATTTT	CASTRTKPASWGGTDTQYF
TRBV5-1	NA	NA	TRBJ2-3	TGCGCCAGCGCAGGGGGGGGCACAGATACGCAGTATTTT	CASAGGGTDTQYF
TRBV30	NA	NA	TRBJ1-6	TGTGCCTGGTCGATCACCGATGGGAATTCACCCCTCCACTTT	CAWSITDGNSPLHF
TRBV30	NA	TRBD2	TRBJ2-1	TGTGCCTGGAGCCGAAGAGCGGGGGGGCTTTACAATGAGCAGTTCTTC	CAWSRRAGGLYNEQFF
TRBV6-1	NA	NA	TRBJ1-4	TGTGCCAGCAGTGACAGCTCCTCTAATGAAAAACTGTTTTTT	CASSDSSSNEKLFF
TRBV6-5	NA	TRBD1	TRBJ1-4	TGTGCCAGCAGTTCCCGGACAGGGGGGAATGAAAAACTGTTTTTT	CASSSRTGGNEKLFF
TRBV25-1	NA	NA	TRBJ1-4	TGTGCCAGCAGGCAAACAGGGTCCAATGAAAAACTGTTTTTT	CASRQTGSNEKLFF
TRBV24-1	NA	TRBD2	TRBJ2-1	TGTGCCACCAGTGACAGGACTAGCGGGGGCCCAAACTCCCAGTACAATGAGCAGTTCTTC	CATSDRTSGGPNSQYNEQFF
TRBV13	NA	NA	TRBJ1-1	TGTGCCAGCAGCTTGTCGACAGGAAACACGATGAACACTGAAGCTTTCTTT	CASSLSTGNTMNTEAFF
TRBV12-5	NA	NA	TRBJ2-3	TGTGCTAGTGGTTTGGCGGCGAATCCCGACGGGACTTTCACAGATACGCAGTATTTT	CASGLAANPDGTFTDTQYF
TRBV5-5	once	NA	TRBJ2-7	TGTGCCAGCAGCTTGGCCTCGGATTTCGGACGGTACTTC	CASSLASDFGRYF
TRBV28	NA	TRBD1	TRBJ1-2	TGTGCCAGCAGTCCGACAGGGAACTATGGCTACACCTTC	CASSPTGNYGYTF
TRBV6-6	NA	NA	TRBJ2-3	TGTGCCAGCAGTTCAGGACGCACAGATACGCAGTATTTT	CASSSGRTDTQYF
TRBV6-1	NA	TRBD2	TRBJ2-2	TGTGCCAGCAGTGATGGGAGCGGGGGGTCCTACACCGGGGAGCTGTTTTTT	CASSDGSGGSYTGELFF
TRBV29-1	NA	TRBD2	TRBJ2-1	TGCAGCGTAGATGGTAGCGGGTCCTACAATGAGCAGTTCTTC	CSVDGSGSYNEQFF
TRBV2	NA	NA	TRBJ2-3	TGTGCCAGCAGAGATGACCCGCGGGTGATCACAGATACGCAGTATTTT	CASRDDPRVITDTQYF
TRBV20-1	NA	NA	TRBJ1-1	TGCAGTGCTCCAGGGCCCACTGAAGCTTTCTTT	CSAPGPTEAFF
TRBV7-3	NA	NA	TRBJ1-2	TGTGCCAGCAGCCCCGGCGAGAGCTATGGCTACACCTTC	CASSPGESYGYTF
TRBV6-1	NA	TRBD1	TRBJ1-1	TGTGCCAGCAGTGGTTCCAGGACCGGGACAGGGTTTTTGAACACTGAAGCTTTCTTT	CASSGSRTGTGFLNTEAFF
TRBV5-1	NA	NA	TRBJ1-1	TGCGCCAGCAGCTTCGACCCGAACACTGAAGCTTTCTTT	CASSFDPNTEAFF
TRBV29-1	NA	NA	TRBJ1-6	TGCAGCGTCCGAAACGGGGGGCGCGATTCACCCCTCCACTTT	CSVRNGGRDSPLHF
TRBV6-5	NA	NA	TRBJ2-1	TGTGCCAGCAGTCCGGACGGTTACTCCTACAATGAGCAGTTCTTC	CASSPDGYSYNEQFF
TRBV5-8	NA	TRBD1	TRBJ1-4	TGTGCCAGCAGCACGGACAGGATCCCATATGAAAAACTGTTTTTT	CASSTDRIPYEKLFF
TRBV18	NA	NA	TRBJ1-5	TGTGCCAGCTCACCAGGGACGGGCAATCAGCCCCAGCATTTT	CASSPGTGNQPQHF
TRBV28	NA	TRBD2	TRBJ2-1	TGTGCCAGCATTGGCCTAGCGGGGGGTGTCAATGAGCAGTTCTTC	CASIGLAGGVNEQFF
TRBV24-1	NA	NA	TRBJ2-2	TGTGCCACCAGTGACCCGGACAGGAGGGCCGGGGAGCTGTTTTTT	CATSDPDRRAGELFF
TRBV9	NA	NA	TRBJ1-4	TGTGCCAGCAGCGTGGGGAGGGGGAAGGCTAATGAAAAACTGTTTTTT	CASSVGRGKANEKLFF
TRBV27	NA	NA	TRBJ1-1	TGTGCCAGCAGTTTACAGGGTACGGGCACTGAAGCTTTCTTT	CASSLQGTGTEAFF
TRBV30	NA	NA	TRBJ1-5	TGTGCCTGGAGTGGTGGTGGCAATCAGCCCCAGCATTTT	CAWSGGGNQPQHF
TRBV29-1	NA	NA	TRBJ2-7	TGCAGCGTTGGTTGGGGGGCCGACGAGCAGTACTTC	CSVGWGADEQYF
TRBV6-5	NA	NA	TRBJ2-3	TGTGCCAGCTTAAAAGGGGGGGGCACAGATACGCAGTATTTT	CASLKGGGTDTQYF
TRBV29-1	NA	NA	TRBJ1-2	TGCAGCGTTGATCCGGGATCCAACTATGGCTACACCTTC	CSVDPGSNYGYTF
TRBV5-1	NA	NA	TRBJ1-1	TGCGCCAGCAGCTTGGGTGGACTCTCGAACACTGAAGCTTTCTTT	CASSLGGLSNTEAFF
TRBV9	NA	NA	TRBJ2-5	TGTGCCAGCAGCGTAGGGCCAGAATACCAAGAGACCCAGTACTTC	CASSVGPEYQETQYF